This TCR beta chain was captured by sequencing in a study of beta chain features in type 1 diabetes. Of note for this clone: Antigen: not known.

The germline V gene encodes CDR1 SGHNT and CDR2 YENEEA. The CDR3 extends over 14 amino acids. The V gene lost 5 bases and the J gene lost 6 bases, with 14 bases spanning the gap. Study-level results: In comparison with healthy donors, patients had naive, central memory and Treg TCRB repertoires that appeared more similar. cDNA sequencing could over-represent cells with high TCR expression. The study left unresolved whether HLA type influences TCRB rearrangement.

Since all of the isolated RNA was reverse transcribed, expressed TCRB transcripts were what got sequenced. Method: immunoSEQ multiplex PCR; TCRdb's copy keeps in-frame clones and lacks some. The sample has about 180,000 clones, about an eighth seen once; the top ten hold about 0.59%. V and J are TRBV11-3 and TRBJ2-1, with no clear D. The sample taken for sequencing was central memory CD4+ T cells from blood. This TCR came from a woman aged 18-29 years in good health. CDR3 in DNA: TGTGCCAGCAGCCCGCTGCGGTCAGTCAATGAGCAGTTCTTC. Translating gives CASSPLRSVNEQFF.